Detailed here is one T cell receptor (beta chain). Its specificity is unknown. The sample belongs to a study of cytomegalovirus exposure and HLA in healthy donors. 60 Vbeta and 13 Jbeta primers were used in PCR. As originally analysed: As a later analysis found, there were tens of millions of unique TCR beta chains, of which some 9.9 million were shared. Here immunoSEQ multiplex PCR was the method, and the copy in TCRdb shows in-frame clones only, minus some. The V and J calls and the clone size are those of that table, but D and trimming were determined from the DNA. The sample has roughly 99,000 clones; less than 80% are singletons. Trimming removed 3 bases from V and 0 bases from J; junction bases left unmatched: 4. Germline CDR1 LGHNA, CDR2 YNFKEQ. CDR3 length equals 15 residues. General observations from the study: Cytomegalovirus status was reportedly diagnosed by the classifier with high specificity and sensitivity. A few V segments could not be told apart, such as TRBV6-2 and TRBV6-3, and were left out. Fewer N-insertions (relative to the approximately 670-donor mean) were reportedly seen in an Asian-associated ancestry cluster in a later analysis.

Sequenced input: PBMCs. This receptor was taken from a young man in good health and CMV-seronegative. The genes are TRBV4-2 and TRBJ2-7; TRBD1 aligns across 8 bases. CDR3 sequence reads: CASSQGTGNSYEQYF. CDR3 sequence (DNA): TGTGCCAGCAGCCAGGGGACAGGCAACTCCTACGAGCAGTACTTC.